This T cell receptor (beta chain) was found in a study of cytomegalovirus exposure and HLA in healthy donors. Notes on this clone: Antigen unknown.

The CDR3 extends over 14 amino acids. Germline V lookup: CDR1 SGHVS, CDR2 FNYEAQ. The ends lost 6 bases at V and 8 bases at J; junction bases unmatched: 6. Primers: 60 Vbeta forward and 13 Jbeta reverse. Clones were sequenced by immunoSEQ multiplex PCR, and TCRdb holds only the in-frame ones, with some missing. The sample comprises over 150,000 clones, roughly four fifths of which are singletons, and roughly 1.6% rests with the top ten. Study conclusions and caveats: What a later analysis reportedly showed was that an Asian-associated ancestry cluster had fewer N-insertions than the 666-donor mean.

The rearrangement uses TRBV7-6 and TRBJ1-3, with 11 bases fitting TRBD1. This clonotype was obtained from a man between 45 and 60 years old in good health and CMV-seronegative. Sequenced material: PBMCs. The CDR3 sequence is CASRLGQGVDTIYF. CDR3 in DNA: TGTGCCAGCAGACTGGGACAGGGGGTGGACACCATATATTTT.